Shown below are 24 T cell receptor beta chains from a single sample sequenced in a study of T cells in Graves' hyperthyroidism and ophthalmopathy. From RNA transcripts, TCR beta CDR3 regions were amplified. During a first-round RT-PCR of the TCR CDR3, the HTBI primer set was used. TCRdb redid the calling of the multiplex PCR reads with MiXCR, one entry per CDR3 protein. The table records under 300,000 distinct CDR3 sequences, about 20% of them present only once. Source material: blood. Every receptor here comes from a young man with Graves' ophthalmopathy.

This sequence joins TRBV5-1 and TRBJ2-2; D is possibly TRBD2 (6 bases). V lost 4 bases, J lost 4 bases, and 20 bases lay in between. Germline V CDR1 and CDR2: SGHRS, YFSETQ. This CDR3 comprises 17 residues. The CDR3, as DNA: TGCGCCAGCAGCCATGGAGGCGGCGGGGTTGCCACCGGGGAGCTGTTTTTT. Translated, it gives CASSHGGGGVATGELFF.

This clonotype was detected ten times or more. The chain recombines TRBV28 with TRBJ2-7; possibly TRBD2 for D (6 bases). Trimming cost V 6 bases and J 1 base, with 13 bases left between them. This CDR3 region has 14 residues. The V gene's germline CDR1 is MDHEN and CDR2 SYDVKM. This chain's CDR3 is CASSPLSGSYEQYF. In nucleotides, the CDR3 is TGTGCCAGCAGCCCCCTTAGCGGTTCCTACGAGCAGTACTTC.

This clonotype was recorded many times. The chain is built from TRBV5-1 and TRBJ2-2, with D possibly matching TRBD2 (6 bases). The CDR3 extends over 15 amino acids. V lost 3 bases, J lost 5 bases, and 14 bases lay in between. Germline CDR1 reads SGHRS; CDR2 reads YFSETQ. The CDR3 DNA follows: TGCGCCAGCAGCTCGGGGACTTCGCCAACCGGGGAGCTGTTTTTT. Translating it yields CASSSGTSPTGELFF.

The genes are TRBV6-1 and TRBJ1-1; D unresolved. With 6 bases removed from V and 0 bases from J, the gap between germline ends came to 14 bases. Germline V CDR1 and CDR2: MNHNS, SASEGT. This CDR3 has 15 amino acids. The CDR3, as DNA: TGTGCCAGCAGCGAGAGGAGGATCATGAACACTGAAGCTTTCTTT. It translates to CASSERRIMNTEAFF.

This clonotype was observed a few times. The chain carries TRBV19 and TRBJ1-3; D perhaps matches TRBD1 (6 bases). The germline gives CDR1 LNHDA, CDR2 SQIVND (reference sequence). The CDR3 runs 15 residues. V was trimmed by 9 bases and J by 7 bases, leaving 22 bases between them. CDR3 sequence reads: CARNAPSTGRNTIYF. DNA of the CDR3: TGTGCCAGAAACGCCCCCTCCACAGGGAGGAACACCATATATTTT.

V is TRBV7-9 and J is TRBJ2-3, with D maybe TRBD2 (5 bases). V was cut by 0 bases and J by 3 bases, with 16 bases left in between. Germline CDR1 reads SEHNR; CDR2 reads FQNEAQ (reference sequence). The CDR3 sequence is 17 residues long. CDR3 sequence reads: CASSLAGAGLATDTQYF. For the CDR3, the DNA is TGTGCCAGCAGCTTAGCTGGAGCCGGACTCGCAACAGATACGCAGTATTTT.

This chain links TRBV6-4 with TRBJ2-1, with 10 positions matching TRBD2. CDR1 is MRHNA, CDR2 SNTAGT, per germline. After removal of 6 bases from V and 3 bases from J, the junction contained 5 bases not matched to a gene. The CDR3 contains 15 residues. As DNA, the CDR3 is TGTGCCAGCAGAATCTCTAGCGGGAGCTACAATGAGCAGTTCTTC. Protein sequence: CASRISSGSYNEQFF.

The chain has TRBV9 and TRBJ2-1; 13 nucleotides match TRBD2. J was trimmed by 9 bases and V by 0 bases; bases with no gene match: 6. Per germline, CDR1 SGDLS and CDR2 YYNGEE. There are 16 residues in the CDR3. The CDR3 DNA is TGTGCCAGCAGCGTAGGCGGGACTAGCGGGATTATTGAGCAGTTCTTC. Residues: CASSVGGTSGIIEQFF. The variable domain in full, with the rest retrieved from reference TRBV9 and TRBJ2-1, is DSGVTQTPKHLITATGQRVTLRCSPRSGDLSVYWYQQSLDQGLQFLIQYYNGEERAKGNILERFSAQQFPDLHSELNLSSLELGDSALYFCASSVGGTSGIIEQFFGPGTRLTVL.

The sample holds a few counts of this clonotype. The V and J genes are TRBV6-1 and TRBJ1-5; D gene uncertain. Trimming removed 7 bases from V and 2 bases from J, with 12 bases in between. The CDR3 runs to 14 residues. Germline V gene lookup returns CDR1 MNHNS and CDR2 SASEGT. The CDR3 loop reads CASKDDVGNQPQHF. As DNA, the CDR3 is TGTGCCAGCAAGGACGATGTAGGCAATCAGCCCCAGCATTTT.

This clonotype was picked up many times. V usage is TRBV12-3 or TRBV12-4 and J usage is TRBJ2-2; TRBD1 is a possible D gene (7 bases). With 7 bases removed from V and 1 base from J, the gap between germline ends came to 16 bases. The CDR3 length is 16 residues. The CDR3 spells CASKSGGRKNTGELFF. The DNA for the CDR3 is TGTGCCAGCAAGTCAGGGGGGCGAAAGAACACCGGGGAGCTGTTTTTT.

For the CDR3, the DNA is TGTGCCAGTAGTATACATCCTCAGGGGGAGCTGTTTTTT. It specifies CASSIHPQGELFF. The V gene is TRBV19, the J gene TRBJ2-2; D call uncertain. Per germline, CDR1 LNHDA and CDR2 SQIVND (reference sequence). The CDR3 has 13 amino acids. V was pared by 2 bases and J by 8 bases, with 9 bases between.

Comments on this clonotype: A much larger clone differs by one base, so this may be a read error. V and J are TRBV18 and TRBJ1-5; no firm D call. The CDR3 covers 13 residues. In germline, CDR1 is KGHSH, CDR2 LQKENI. CDR3 DNA sequence: TGTGTCAGCTCACCAGATATGAATCAGCCCCAGCATTTT. Translating it yields CVSSPDMNQPQHF.

As for this clonotype: The junction and the germline gene differ at one end; a read error may be behind it. The chain carries TRBV6-2 or TRBV6-3 and TRBJ2-1; tentative D call: TRBD1 (6 bases). Germline-derived CDR1 and CDR2 are MNHEY and SVGEGT. The CDR3 is 15 residues long. Here the CDR3 reads CVSSYVSGAYNEQFF. DNA for the CDR3: TGTGTCAGCAGTTATGTTTCAGGGGCTTACAATGAGCAGTTCTTC.

J is TRBJ2-7 and V is TRBV5-5; D possibly uses TRBD1 or TRBD2 (6 bases each). V lost 3 bases, J lost 2 bases, and 15 bases lay in between. Germline V lookup: CDR1 SGHKS, CDR2 YYEKEE (reference sequence). The CDR3 consists of 15 residues. The chain's CDR3 is CASSSEGGGPYEQYF. DNA of the CDR3: TGTGCCAGCAGCTCCGAAGGGGGAGGCCCCTACGAGCAGTACTTC.

This clonotype was found many times. The rearrangement links TRBV11-2 to TRBJ2-5; the match to TRBD2 covers 8 bases. V shed 1 base, J shed 4 bases, and the junction held 5 bases outside the gene matches. In germline, CDR1 is SGHAT, CDR2 FQNNGV. The CDR3 has 15 residues. The chain's CDR3 is CASSLARTSRETQYF. In nucleotides, the CDR3 is TGTGCCAGCAGCTTAGCCCGGACTAGCAGAGAGACCCAGTACTTC.

J is TRBJ2-5 and V is TRBV29-1; possible D gene TRBD1, 6 bases. The CDR3 sequence is 12 residues long. The germline V and J ends were trimmed by 3 bases and 5 bases, with 10 bases remaining between them. Germline lookup yields CDR1 SQVTM and CDR2 ANQGSEA. This CDR3 reads CSVEGARETQYF. CDR3 DNA: TGCAGCGTTGAGGGGGCGCGGGAGACCCAGTACTTC.

This clonotype was found a few times. The CDR3, as DNA: TGCAGTGCTAGACCCAGCGGGAGAGAGACCCAGTACTTC. This sequence encodes CSARPSGRETQYF. The genes are TRBV20-1 and TRBJ2-5; 8 bases line up with TRBD2. Germline V gene sequence: CDR1 DFQATT, CDR2 SNEGSKA (reference sequence). With 2 bases clipped from V and 4 bases from J, the junction kept 3 bases outside the gene matches. This CDR3 region has 13 residues.

This clonotype turned up a few times. This chain joins TRBV3-1 and TRBJ2-7; D remains unclear. V was shortened by 0 bases and J by 3 bases, with 12 bases between the two germline ends. Germline assignment: CDR1 LGHDT and CDR2 YNNKEL (reference sequence). This CDR3 has 15 amino acids. CDR3 sequence: CASSQDITRDYEQYF. Written as DNA, the CDR3 is TGTGCCAGCAGCCAAGATATTACGAGAGACTACGAGCAGTACTTC.

This chain uses TRBV30 with TRBJ1-2; possible D gene TRBD1, 5 bases. V gave up 7 bases and J gave up 4 bases, with 16 bases separating them. This CDR3 contains 13 residues. Germline CDR1 reads GTSNPN; CDR2 reads SVGIG (reference sequence). In DNA form, the CDR3 reads TGTGCCTCCGGGGCACGAAGGATCTATGGCTACACCTTC. Translation gives CASGARRIYGYTF.

This clonotype occurred a few times. The V and J genes are TRBV6-6 and TRBJ2-7; D possibly uses TRBD1 or TRBD2 (5 bases each). The germline V and J ends were trimmed by 2 bases and 6 bases, with 11 bases remaining between them. Looked up from germline, CDR1 is MNHNY and CDR2 is SVGAGI (reference sequence). The CDR3 is 13 amino acids. CDR3 nucleotide sequence: TGTGCCAGCAGTTACGAAGGGGCGGGCGAGCAGTACTTC. Residues: CASSYEGAGEQYF.

As DNA, the CDR3 is TGTGCCAGTAGTCCACACGACATAGCAAGGACTGAAGCTTTCTTT. Its protein product is CASSPHDIARTEAFF. This chain links TRBV19 with TRBJ1-1, with D unresolved. V was cut by 5 bases and J by 5 bases, with 18 bases left in between. Germline CDR1 reads LNHDA; CDR2 reads SQIVND (reference sequence). This CDR3 has 15 amino acids.

The chain uses TRBV6-1 and TRBJ2-7; 9 bases match TRBD2. The CDR3 is 15 amino acids. With V trimmed by 10 bases and J by 3 bases, 13 bases remained unmatched. Germline CDR1 is MNHNS and CDR2 is SASEGT. CDR3 DNA: TGTGCCACCCAGAGCCCGGGACTAGCAGACTACGAGCAGTACTTC. Encoded protein: CATQSPGLADYEQYF.

The gene calls are TRBV7-2 and TRBJ2-3; 9 bases match TRBD1. Unmatched junction bases numbered 7, after V lost 0 bases and J lost 3 bases. This CDR3 spans 17 amino acids. Germline V CDR1 and CDR2: SGHTA, FQGNSA. DNA of the CDR3: TGTGCCAGCAGCTTAGCGGGGACAGGGAGAAGTACAGATACGCAGTATTTT. It codes for CASSLAGTGRSTDTQYF.

The sample holds a few counts of this clonotype. This chain uses TRBV27 with TRBJ2-1; a possible D gene is TRBD2 (6 bases). V lost 6 bases and J 9 bases, leaving 15 bases between the germline ends. The CDR3 spans 13 residues. Per germline, CDR1 MNHEY and CDR2 SMNVEV (reference sequence). CDR3 sequence: CASRTSPLVEQFF. The CDR3 nucleotides read TGTGCCAGCAGAACTAGCCCCCTAGTTGAGCAGTTCTTC.